This T cell receptor beta chain was profiled in a study of T cell therapy after organ transplantation. The table came from immunoSEQ multiplex PCR; TCRdb's copy has only in-frame clones and leaves some out. The sample consists of some 47,000 clones, approximately 94% of them appearing once. Details on this clone: As yet, its antigen is unknown.

Trimming took 8 bases from V and 5 from J, leaving 15 bases between them. This CDR3 spans 13 amino acids. Germline V gives CDR1 MNHEY, CDR2 SMNVEV (reference sequence). The receptor was derived from a human patient who had received a solid organ transplant and had CMV disease. The rearrangement joins TRBV27 to TRBJ2-5; D may be TRBD1 (6 bases). The sample in question was CD8+ T cells from blood, obtained before autologous CMV-specific T cell therapy. As DNA, the CDR3 is TGTGCCAGCTCAACTGGGACATTTGAGACCCAGTACTTC. Its translation: CASSTGTFETQYF.